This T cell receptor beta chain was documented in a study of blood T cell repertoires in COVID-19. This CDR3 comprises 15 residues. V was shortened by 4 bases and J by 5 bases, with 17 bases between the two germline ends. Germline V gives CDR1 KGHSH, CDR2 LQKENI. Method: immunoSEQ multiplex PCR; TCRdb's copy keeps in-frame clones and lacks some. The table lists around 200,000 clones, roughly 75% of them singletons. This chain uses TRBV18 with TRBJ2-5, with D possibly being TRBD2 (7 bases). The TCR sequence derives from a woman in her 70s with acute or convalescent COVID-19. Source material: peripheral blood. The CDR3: CASSQMGGRGETQYF. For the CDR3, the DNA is TGTGCCAGCTCACAGATGGGGGGGCGCGGTGAGACCCAGTACTTC.